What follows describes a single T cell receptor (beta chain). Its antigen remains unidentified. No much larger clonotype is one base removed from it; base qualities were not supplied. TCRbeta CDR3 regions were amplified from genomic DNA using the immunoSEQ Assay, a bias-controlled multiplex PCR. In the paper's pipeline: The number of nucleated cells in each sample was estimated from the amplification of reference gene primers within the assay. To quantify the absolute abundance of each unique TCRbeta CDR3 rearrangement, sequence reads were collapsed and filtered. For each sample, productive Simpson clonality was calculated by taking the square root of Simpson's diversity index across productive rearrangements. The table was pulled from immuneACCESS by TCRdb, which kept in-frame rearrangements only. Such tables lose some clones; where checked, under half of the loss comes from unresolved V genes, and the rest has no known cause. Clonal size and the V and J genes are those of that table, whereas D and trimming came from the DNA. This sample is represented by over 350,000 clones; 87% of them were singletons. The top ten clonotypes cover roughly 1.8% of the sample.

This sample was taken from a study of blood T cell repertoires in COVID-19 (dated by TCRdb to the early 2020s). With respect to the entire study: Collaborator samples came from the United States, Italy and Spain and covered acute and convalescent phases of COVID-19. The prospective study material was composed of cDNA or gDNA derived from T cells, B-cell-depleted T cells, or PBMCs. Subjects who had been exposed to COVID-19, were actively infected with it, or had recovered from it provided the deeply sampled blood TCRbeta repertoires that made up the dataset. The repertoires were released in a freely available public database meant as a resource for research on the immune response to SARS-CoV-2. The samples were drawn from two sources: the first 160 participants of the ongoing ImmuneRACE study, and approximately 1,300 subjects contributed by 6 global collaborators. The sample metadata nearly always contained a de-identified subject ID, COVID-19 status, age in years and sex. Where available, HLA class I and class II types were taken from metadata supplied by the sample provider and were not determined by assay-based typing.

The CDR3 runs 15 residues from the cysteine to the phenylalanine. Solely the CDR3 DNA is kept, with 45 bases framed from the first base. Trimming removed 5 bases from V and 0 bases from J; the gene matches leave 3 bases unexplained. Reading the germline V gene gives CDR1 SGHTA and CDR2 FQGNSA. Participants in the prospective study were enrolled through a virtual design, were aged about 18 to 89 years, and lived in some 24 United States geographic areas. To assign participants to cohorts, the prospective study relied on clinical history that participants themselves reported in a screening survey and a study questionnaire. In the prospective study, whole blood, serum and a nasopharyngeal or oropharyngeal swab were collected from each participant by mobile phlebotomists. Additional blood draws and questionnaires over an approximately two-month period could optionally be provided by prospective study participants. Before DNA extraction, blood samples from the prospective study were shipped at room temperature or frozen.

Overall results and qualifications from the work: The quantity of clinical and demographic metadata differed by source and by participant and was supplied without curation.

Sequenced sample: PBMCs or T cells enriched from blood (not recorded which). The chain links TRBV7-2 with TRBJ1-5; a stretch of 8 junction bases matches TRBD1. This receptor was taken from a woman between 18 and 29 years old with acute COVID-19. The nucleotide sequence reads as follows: TGTGCCAGCAGCCGGACAGGGTTTAGCAATCAGCCCCAGCATTTT. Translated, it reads CASSRTGFSNQPQHF.